This TCR beta chain is from a study of blood T cell repertoires in COVID-19 (dated by TCRdb to 2020 to 2021). For the wider study: Collaborator samples came from the United States, Italy and Spain and covered acute and convalescent phases of COVID-19. The prospective study material was composed of cDNA or gDNA derived from T cells, B-cell-depleted T cells, or PBMCs. Deeply sampled blood TCRbeta repertoires from subjects exposed to, actively infected with, or recovered from COVID-19 were included in the dataset. The repertoires were made available in a free public database intended to serve as a resource for research on the immune response to SARS-CoV-2. Samples were obtained from the ongoing ImmuneRACE study (first 160 participants) and from 1,200 or so subjects provided by 6 global collaborators. Sample metadata almost always included a de-identified subject ID, COVID-19 status, age in years and sex. Where available, HLA class I and class II types were obtained from metadata supplied by the sample provider rather than from assay-based typing.

One collaborating source in Seattle enrolled patients while the patients were actively infected and followed the patients over time throughout the course of disease. Each collaborating institution followed its own protocols to collect whole blood in K2EDTA tubes. For TCRbeta analysis, collaborator samples were shipped as frozen whole blood, as isolated PBMCs, or as DNA extracted from either sample type. Points the paper makes about the study in general: Clinical and demographic metadata were provided uncurated, with the amount varying by source and participant.

The CDR3 runs 14 amino acids, cysteine and phenylalanine included. Just CDR3 DNA is preserved here, 42 bases in frame from base 1. The junction carries 9 bases between V and J, which are trimmed by 0 bases and 3 bases respectively. For CDR1 and CDR2, the germline V gene lists MGHRA and YSYEKL. TCRbeta CDR3 regions were amplified from genomic DNA by means of the immunoSEQ Assay, a bias-controlled multiplex PCR. The authors processed their data as follows. The number of nucleated cells in each sample was estimated by amplification of reference gene primers within the assay. To quantify the absolute abundance of each unique TCRbeta CDR3 rearrangement, sequence reads were collapsed and filtered. For each sample, productive Simpson clonality was calculated as the square root of Simpson's diversity index over productive rearrangements. TCRdb mirrors the immuneACCESS table, restricted to in-frame sequences. Some clones are absent from its copies; in checked studies, under half trace to an unresolved V gene, and the reason for the others is unknown. The DNA gave D and trimming, while V, J and clone size come from that table. In all, the sample holds 150,000 or so clones, and around 87% of those were seen once. Of the sample, around 0.5% is held by the ten largest clones.

In regard to this clone: Its antigen remains undetermined. No much larger clonotype is one base removed from it; base qualities were not supplied.

The sequencing sample was made of peripheral blood. The rearrangement combines TRBV4-1 with TRBJ2-7; a tentative D call is TRBD1 (6 bases match). This receptor was obtained from a man aged 55 to 70 with COVID-19, enrolled during active disease. At the DNA level, the sequence is TGCGCCAGCAGCCAAGACAGGGGTCACTACGAGCAGTACTTC. This encodes CASSQDRGHYEQYF.